What follows are 16 T cell receptor beta chains derived from one specimen sequenced in a study of regulatory T cells in long-lasting Graves disease. The authors built TCR beta libraries using iRepertoire HTBI primers and Arm-PCR of CDR3 regions. TCRdb reanalysed the multiplex PCR reads using MiXCR and keeps one entry per CDR3 protein. The table records approximately 350,000 distinct CDR3 sequences, approximately 25% of them present only once. Time point here: persistent/refractory GD, antithyroid drugs over 5 years with positive TRAb. TCR sequences were obtained from RNA taken from PBMCs. Sequencing was performed on peripheral blood mononuclear cells (PBMCs), taken when the disease was refractory, from a patient treated with antithyroid drugs. The origin of the receptors is a woman in her forties with Graves disease.

This clonotype was observed a few times. The V gene is TRBV28, the J gene TRBJ1-1; a weak D match, TRBD1 (6 bases). Germline V gene sequence: CDR1 MDHEN, CDR2 SYDVKM. V was trimmed by 5 bases and J by 1 base, leaving 11 bases between them. This CDR3 contains 14 residues. This CDR3 is CASSRVRGNTEAFF. In DNA, the CDR3 is TGTGCCAGCAGTCGCGTCAGGGGGAACACTGAAGCTTTCTTT. Full variable domain (missing parts from reference TRBV28 and TRBJ1-1): DVKVTQSSRYLVKRTGEKVFLECVQDMDHENMFWYRQDPGLGLRLIYFSYDVKMKEKGDIPEGYSVSREKKERFSLILESASTNQTSMYLCASSRVRGNTEAFFGQGTRLTVV.

The genes are TRBV7-9 and TRBJ1-1; unclear D gene. Germline lookup yields CDR1 SEHNR and CDR2 FQNEAQ (reference sequence). Trimming took off 2 bases at V and 4 bases at J, with 17 bases between the two ends. The CDR3 has 16 residues. CDR3 nucleotides: TGTGCCAGCAGCTTAAAGGACGGGCACTCGCCCACTGAAGCTTTCTTT. Amino acids: CASSLKDGHSPTEAFF.

This rearrangement joins TRBV15 to TRBJ1-5; the D is unclear. V lost 5 bases to trimming and J lost 6 bases, with 8 bases between them. This CDR3 is built from 12 residues. Germline V lookup: CDR1 LNHNV, CDR2 YYDKDF (reference sequence). The CDR3, as DNA: TGTGCCACCAGCTATTTCGCTCAGCCCCAGCATTTT. The encoded protein is CATSYFAQPQHF.

This clonotype has at least ten counts. This sequence joins TRBV29-1 and TRBJ2-2, with D possibly being TRBD1 (6 bases). The CDR3 covers 17 residues. Germline-derived CDR1 and CDR2 are SQVTM and ANQGSEA. V was shortened by 1 base and J by 0 bases, with 15 bases between the two germline ends. The CDR3 here is CSVEGTELSSNTGELFF. The CDR3 bases are TGCAGCGTTGAAGGGACAGAACTCTCCTCGAACACCGGGGAGCTGTTTTTT.

This clonotype appeared a few times. This rearrangement joins TRBV2 to TRBJ2-7, with 9 bases matching TRBD1. J lost 7 bases, V lost 0 bases, and 10 bases had no gene match. This CDR3 spans 16 amino acids. Germline assignment: CDR1 SNHLY and CDR2 FYNNEI. The CDR3 protein is CASSEALGTGNSEQYF. In nucleotides, the CDR3 is TGTGCCAGCAGTGAAGCATTAGGGACAGGGAACAGTGAGCAGTACTTC.

Comment on this clonotype: A far larger clone is just one base off, so this is likely a read error. Without the conserved terminal phenylalanine or tryptophan, this CDR3 likely stems from a read error. This chain connects TRBV6-4 to TRBJ2-7; D ambiguous. Germline loops: CDR1 MRHNA, CDR2 SNTAGT. V shed 6 bases and J shed 0 bases, with 9 bases lying between them. The CDR3 contains 13 residues. The CDR3, as DNA: TGTGCCAGCAGAGGCGGATACTCCTACGAGCAGTACTCC. Residues: CASRGGYSYEQYS.

This clonotype was counted at least ten times. The chain couples TRBV15 to TRBJ1-2, with D possibly TRBD1 on 5 matching bases. The V gene lost 5 bases and the J gene lost 6 bases, with 13 bases spanning the gap. This CDR3 spans 13 amino acids. Germline V lookup: CDR1 LNHNV, CDR2 YYDKDF (reference sequence). This chain's CDR3 is CATSGTQPDGYTF. CDR3 sequence (DNA): TGTGCCACCAGCGGGACTCAACCAGATGGCTACACCTTC.

This clonotype has more than one count but fewer than ten. The chain recombines TRBV5-1 with TRBJ1-4, with 8 positions matching TRBD1. Germline lookup yields CDR1 SGHRS and CDR2 YFSETQ. V lost 4 bases and J lost 0; bases outside the gene matches: 14. The CDR3 totals 19 residues. The CDR3 DNA reads as TGCGCCAGCAGCCCATACCCCGGGACAGGATTGACAACTAATGAAAAACTGTTTTTT. Translated: CASSPYPGTGLTTNEKLFF.

The rearrangement links TRBV7-2 to TRBJ2-3; D tentatively reads TRBD1 or TRBD2 (5 bases each). V lost 1 base and J lost 13, with 12 bases in between. In germline, CDR1 is SGHTA, CDR2 FQGNSA. This CDR3 comprises 12 residues. Written as DNA, the CDR3 is TGTGCCAGCAGCTTAGTTGGGACGCAGAAGTATTTT. Protein: CASSLVGTQKYF.

This clonotype was seen more than once but under ten times. CDR3 nucleotide sequence: TGCAGTGCCGCCAGGGATGAGCAGTTCTTC. This gives the protein CSAARDEQFF. The chain links TRBV20-1 to TRBJ2-1, with a weak D call TRBD1 (5 bases). V lost 6 bases to trimming and J lost 8 bases, with 8 bases between them. CDR1 and CDR2 (germline): DFQATT, SNEGSKA (reference sequence). The CDR3 runs to 10 residues.

This clonotype was found once. The rearrangement joins TRBV29-1 to TRBJ2-1; D might be TRBD1 or TRBD2, each matching 5 bases. CDR1 and CDR2 (germline): SQVTM, ANQGSEA. V was shortened by 4 bases and J by 7 bases, with 14 bases between the two germline ends. The CDR3 runs to 13 residues. The CDR3 is CSVALRGNNEQFF. The CDR3, as DNA: TGCAGCGTTGCACTACGGGGCAATAATGAGCAGTTCTTC.

This clonotype was observed once. The V gene is TRBV9, the J gene TRBJ1-5; D is uncertain. CDR3 length: 17 residues. V lost 0 bases, J lost 2 bases, and 15 bases lay in between. Germline lookup yields CDR1 SGDLS and CDR2 YYNGEE. The CDR3 DNA is TGTGCCAGCAGCGTAGGAGGGATGGGGAGAGGCAATCAGCCCCAGCATTTT. This codes for CASSVGGMGRGNQPQHF.

This clonotype appeared a few times. The chain employs TRBV2 and TRBJ1-2; D remains unclear. The CDR3 length is 11 residues. Germline loops: CDR1 SNHLY, CDR2 FYNNEI. Deletions cut 8 bases from V and 5 bases from J, with 9 bases between. CDR3 in amino acids: CASHRGYGYTF. As DNA, the CDR3 is TGTGCCAGCCACCGGGGATATGGCTACACCTTC.

This clonotype was detected many times. The rearrangement uses TRBV28 and TRBJ2-7; 11 bases agree with TRBD1. Unmatched junction bases numbered 9, after V lost 3 bases and J lost 5 bases. Germline CDR1 is MDHEN and CDR2 is SYDVKM. The CDR3 is made up of 16 amino acids. CDR3 sequence: CASSFRWTGGNDEQYF. The CDR3 bases are TGTGCCAGCAGTTTCCGATGGACAGGGGGCAACGACGAGCAGTACTTC.

In nucleotides, the CDR3 is TGTGCCAGCTCACCAGTTCAATTTAGCGGGATATACAATGAGCAGTTCTTC. Translating it yields CASSPVQFSGIYNEQFF. The V and J genes are TRBV18 and TRBJ2-1; 8 nucleotides agree with TRBD2. The germline gives CDR1 KGHSH, CDR2 LQKENI. V lost 2 bases and J lost 4; bases outside the gene matches: 10. The CDR3 totals 17 residues. The variable domain in full, completed from reference TRBV18 and TRBJ2-1, reads NAGVMQNPRHLVRRRGQEARLRCSPMKGHSHVYWYRQLPEEGLKFMVYLQKENIIDESGMPKERFSAEFPKEGPSILRIQQVVRGDSAAYFCASSPVQFSGIYNEQFFGPGTRLTVL.

To note about this clonotype: One end of the junction fails to match germline, which may point to a read error. The V and J genes are TRBV27 and TRBJ2-7, with 7 bases identical to TRBD1. Looked up from germline, CDR1 is MNHEY and CDR2 is SMNVEV (reference sequence). The CDR3 contains 14 residues. This CDR3 reads CASRDRVSSYERYF. The CDR3 DNA reads TGTGCCAGCAGAGACAGGGTGAGCTCCTACGAGCGGTACTTC.